This T cell receptor beta chain was observed in a study of CD8 T cells in ankylosing spondylitis (dated by TCRdb to about 2017). Context from the whole study: T cell receptor beta repertoires were profiled in healthy donors and ankylosing spondylitis patients so that disease-linked TCR variants could be found. The full study cohort was made up of 25 ankylosing spondylitis patients and around 100 healthy donors. Peripheral blood was sampled, and synovial fluid was also collected from ankylosing spondylitis patients.

This clonotype has at least ten counts. Its cognate antigen has yet to be identified. No much larger clonotype is one base removed from it; base qualities were not supplied. These reads were obtained on an Illumina HiSeq 2500. Quantitative 5'-RACE with molecular barcodes was the method used to prepare the TCR beta libraries. Under the source paper's analysis protocol: A new computational method based on a probabilistic model of VDJ rearrangement was used to identify disease-linked TCR variants. Using fastp trimming at Q25 and MiXCR clonotype assembly, TCRdb reanalyzed the public sequencing data and kept in-frame beta chains. Rows merge per CDR3 protein into single entries with the most common DNA and genes. TCRdb's processing, not the authors', yielded these V and J calls. Recorded for this sample are about 130,000 distinct CDR3 sequences; about 6.7% of them occurred a single time. The ten largest clones represent about an eighth of the sample.

V is pared back by 5 bases and J by 5 bases, with 10 bases lying between the germline termini. The CDR3 runs 13 residues from the cysteine to the phenylalanine. Only the CDR3 region is kept as DNA, spanning 39 bases read in frame from base 1. The germline V gene (reference sequence) provides CDR1 MNHEY and CDR2 SMNVEV. Here is what the overall study found, with its caveats: The disease-linked clones were reported to be significantly enriched in matched synovial fluid samples from ankylosing spondylitis patients. The disease-linked clones showed a CD8+ phenotype and occurred at relatively low frequencies in peripheral blood. A TCR beta motif made up of several highly homologous amino acid variants appeared to be characteristic of blood from ankylosing spondylitis patients. Some TCR beta motif variants had previously been reported in synovial fluid and blood of reactive arthritis patients, which suggested common disease-initiation mechanisms.

The receptor's source is a female donor with ankylosing spondylitis or in good health (not recorded which). Sequences were obtained from blood, either unsorted or a sorted T cell fraction (not recorded which). The chain uses TRBV27 and TRBJ2-1, with TRBD2 as a weak D call on 6 bases. The CDR3 in this case is CASSKGRNNEQFF. In nucleotides, the sequence is TGTGCCAGCAGTAAGGGGAGGAACAATGAGCAGTTCTTC.